Listed below are T cell receptor beta chains from one sample, sequenced in a study of blood T cell repertoires in COVID-19. Assay: immunoSEQ multiplex PCR; the TCRdb copy retains only in-frame clones and omits some. The profile covers fewer than 50,000 clones, with around 82% appearing a single time and about 33% taken by the ten largest. Sequencing was carried out using peripheral blood. The origin of the receptors is a woman of 80 years or more with acute or convalescent COVID-19. Each CDR3 is given with its conserved first and last residue.

TRBV28,15,CASSSLAGGGETQYF
TRBV5-6,16,CASSLKRTSNTGELFF
TRBV28,14,CASVGQYSNQPQHF
TRBV11-2,15,CASSPSVGVQYGYTF
TRBV4-1,15,CASSQGTASSYEQYF
TRBV18,13,CASSPGTDTEAFF
TRBV5-1,17,CASSPWMGLASYNEQFF
TRBV5-5,15,CASRFTGAAGQPQHF
TRBV28,17,CASSFERWGQGGTEAFF
TRBV15,14,CATSSRTGNTEAFF
TRBV10-3,13,CAIRTVNTGELFF
TRBV6-6,18,CASSPAGTGGLAKNIQYF
TRBV10-2,17,CASSESSLAGDTDTQYF
TRBV27,14,CASSSGANTGELFF
TRBV24-1,16,CATSESQGGVDNEQFF